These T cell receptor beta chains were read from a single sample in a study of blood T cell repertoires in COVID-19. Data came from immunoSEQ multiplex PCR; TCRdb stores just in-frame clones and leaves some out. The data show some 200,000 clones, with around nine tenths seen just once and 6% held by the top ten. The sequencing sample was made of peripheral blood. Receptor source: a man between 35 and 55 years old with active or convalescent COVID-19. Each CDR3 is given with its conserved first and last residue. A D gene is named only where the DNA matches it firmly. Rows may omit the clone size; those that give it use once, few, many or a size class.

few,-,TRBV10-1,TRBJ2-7,TGCGCCAGCGGGGAGATCAGAGGCGACGAGCAGTACTTC,CASGEIRGDEQYF
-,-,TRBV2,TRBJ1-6,TGTGCCAGCAGGATACAGGGCGATTCACCCCTCCACTTT,CASRIQGDSPLHF
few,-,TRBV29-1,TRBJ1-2,TGCAGCGTTGAGGAGACAGCATACGGCTACACCTTC,CSVEETAYGYTF
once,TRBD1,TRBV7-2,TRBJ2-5,TGTGCCAGCACCCAAGGGCGACAGGGGAGAAAGACCCAGTACTTC,CASTQGRQGRKTQYF
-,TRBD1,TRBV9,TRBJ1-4,TGTGCCAGCAGCGTAGAGGGACAGCTACGCGAAAAACTGTTTTTT,CASSVEGQLREKLFF
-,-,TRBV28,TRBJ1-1,TGTGCCAGCAGCCCCTTCCGCGACAGGCGGTCTCCTGAAGCTTTCTTT,CASSPFRDRRSPEAFF
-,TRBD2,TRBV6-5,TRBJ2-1,TGTGCCAGCAGTTACTCCACTAGCGAGGATGAGCAGTTCTTC,CASSYSTSEDEQFF
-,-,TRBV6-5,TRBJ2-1,TGTGCCAGCAGTTACTCGATTACGGAGCCTTTCAATGAGCAGTTCTTC,CASSYSITEPFNEQFF
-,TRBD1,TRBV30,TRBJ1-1,TGTGCCTGGACTGGGACAGGGGGACGCATGAACACTGAAGCTTTCTTT,CAWTGTGGRMNTEAFF
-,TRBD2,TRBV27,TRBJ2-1,TGTGCCAGCAGTATCACTAGCGCCTATGAGCAGTTCTTC,CASSITSAYEQFF
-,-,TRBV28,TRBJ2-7,TGTGCCAGCAGTTTATTGGGAGGAAGCGACGAGCAGTACTTC,CASSLLGGSDEQYF
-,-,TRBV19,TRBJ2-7,TGTGCCAGTAGTCAGCTGGCGGGATCTTACGAGCAGTACTTC,CASSQLAGSYEQYF
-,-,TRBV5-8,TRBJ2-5,TGTGCCAGCAGCTTAGTACTCCAAGAGACCCAGTACTTC,CASSLVLQETQYF
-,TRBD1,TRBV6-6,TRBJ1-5,TGTGCCAGCAGCCATGACAGGGGGCGCGGATACCAGCCCCAGCATTTT,CASSHDRGRGYQPQHF
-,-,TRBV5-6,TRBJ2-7,TGTGCCAGCAGCAGTGAGACAGACCCCTTATCCTACGAGCAGTACTTC,CASSSETDPLSYEQYF
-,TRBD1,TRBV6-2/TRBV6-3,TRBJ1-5,TGTGCCAGCAGTTGGACAGGGGTTAGCCAGCCCCAGCATTTT,CASSWTGVSQPQHF
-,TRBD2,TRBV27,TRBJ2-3,TGTGCCAGCGGGCTAGCGGAATACACAGATACGCAGTATTTT,CASGLAEYTDTQYF
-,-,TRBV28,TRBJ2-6,TGTGCCAGCAGTTTCCCATGGCAGGGTGTTGGTGGAGGGGCCAACGTCCTGACTTTC,CASSFPWQGVGGGANVLTF
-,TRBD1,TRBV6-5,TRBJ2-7,TGTGCCAGCAGTTACTATACAGGGGGCTTCGAGCAGTACTTC,CASSYYTGGFEQYF
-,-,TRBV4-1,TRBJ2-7,TGCGCCAGCAGCTATCAAATTAGCTACGAGCAGTACTTC,CASSYQISYEQYF
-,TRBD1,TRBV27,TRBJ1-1,TGTGCCAGCAGTTTCGGGACAGGGAACACTGAAGCTTTCTTT,CASSFGTGNTEAFF
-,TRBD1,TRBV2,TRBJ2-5,TGTGCCAGCAGTTACCCCGGGACAGCCCAAGAGACCCAGTACTTC,CASSYPGTAQETQYF
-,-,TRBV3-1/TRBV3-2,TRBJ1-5,TGTGCCAGCAGCCGACAGCACAATCAGCCCCAGCATTTT,CASSRQHNQPQHF
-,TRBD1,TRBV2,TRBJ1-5,TGTGCCAGCAGTGGTTCAAACAGGGGGGCTAGCAATCAGCCCCAGCATTTT,CASSGSNRGASNQPQHF
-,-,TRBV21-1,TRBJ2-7,TGTGCCAGAAAGGCCCGGGGACAGGGTGGCTACGAGCAGTACTTC,CARKARGQGGYEQYF
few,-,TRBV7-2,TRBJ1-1,TGTGCCAGCAGCTCTGCGGGGAAGGGTGAAGCTTTCTTT,CASSSAGKGEAFF